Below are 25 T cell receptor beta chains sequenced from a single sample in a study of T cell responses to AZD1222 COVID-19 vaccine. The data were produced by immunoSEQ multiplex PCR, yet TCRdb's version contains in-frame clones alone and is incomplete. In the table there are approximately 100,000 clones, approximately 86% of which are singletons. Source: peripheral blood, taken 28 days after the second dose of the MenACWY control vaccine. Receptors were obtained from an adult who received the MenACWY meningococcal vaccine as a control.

CDR3 DNA: TGTGCCAGCAGCTTGGACAGGGTCGGAAATTCACCCCTCCACTTT. This translates into CASSLDRVGNSPLHF. This chain connects TRBV5-5 to TRBJ1-6, with TRBD1 as a possible D gene (6 bases). The V gene's germline CDR1 is SGHKS and CDR2 YYEKEE (reference sequence). This CDR3 has 15 amino acids. Trimming removed 0 bases from V and 7 bases from J, with 11 bases in between. The whole variable domain, filled in from reference TRBV5-5 and TRBJ1-6, reads DAGVTQSPTHLIKTRGQQVTLRCSPISGHKSVSWYQQVLGQGPQFIFQYYEKEERGRGNFPDRFSARQFPNYSSELNVNALLLGDSALYLCASSLDRVGNSPLHFGNGTRLTVT.

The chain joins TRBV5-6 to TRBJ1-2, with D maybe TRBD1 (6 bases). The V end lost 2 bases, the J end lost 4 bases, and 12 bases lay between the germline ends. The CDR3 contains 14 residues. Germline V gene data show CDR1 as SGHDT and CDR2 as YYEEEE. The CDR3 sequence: CASSLRGVAYGYTF. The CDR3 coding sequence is TGTGCCAGCAGCTTAAGGGGGGTGGCCTATGGCTACACCTTC.

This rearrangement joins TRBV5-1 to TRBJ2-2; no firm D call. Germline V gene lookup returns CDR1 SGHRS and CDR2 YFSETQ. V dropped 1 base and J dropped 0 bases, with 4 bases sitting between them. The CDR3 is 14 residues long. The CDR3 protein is CASSLTANTGELFF. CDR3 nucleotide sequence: TGCGCCAGCAGCTTGACAGCGAACACCGGGGAGCTGTTTTTT.

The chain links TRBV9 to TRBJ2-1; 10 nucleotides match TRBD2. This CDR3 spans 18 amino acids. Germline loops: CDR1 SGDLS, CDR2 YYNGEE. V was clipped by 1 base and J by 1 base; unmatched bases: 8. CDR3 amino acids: CASSVQAGGATSYNEQFF. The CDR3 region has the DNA TGTGCCAGCAGCGTACAAGCGGGGGGGGCCACGTCCTACAATGAGCAGTTCTTC.

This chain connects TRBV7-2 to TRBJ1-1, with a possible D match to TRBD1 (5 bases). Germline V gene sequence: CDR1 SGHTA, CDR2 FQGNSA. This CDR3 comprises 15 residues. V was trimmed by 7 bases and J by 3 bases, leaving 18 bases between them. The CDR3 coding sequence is TGTGCCAGCACCCTGAGCGACAGAGTTTACACTGAAGCTTTCTTT. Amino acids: CASTLSDRVYTEAFF.

The CDR3 DNA follows: TGTGCCAGCCTGGCAGGTAAAGCGAACACCGGGGAGCTGTTTTTT. This codes for CASLAGKANTGELFF. The rearrangement uses TRBV19 and TRBJ2-2; D gene unclear. The CDR3 covers 15 residues. Germline CDR1 LNHDA, CDR2 SQIVND (reference sequence). V was clipped by 9 bases and J by 0 bases, with 14 bases between them.

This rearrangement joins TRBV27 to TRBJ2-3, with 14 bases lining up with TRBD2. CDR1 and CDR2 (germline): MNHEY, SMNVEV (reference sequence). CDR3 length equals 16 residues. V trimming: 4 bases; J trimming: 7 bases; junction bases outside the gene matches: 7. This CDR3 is CASSSLGTSGGHTQYF. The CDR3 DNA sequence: TGTGCCAGCAGTTCGCTAGGGACTAGCGGGGGTCATACGCAGTATTTT.

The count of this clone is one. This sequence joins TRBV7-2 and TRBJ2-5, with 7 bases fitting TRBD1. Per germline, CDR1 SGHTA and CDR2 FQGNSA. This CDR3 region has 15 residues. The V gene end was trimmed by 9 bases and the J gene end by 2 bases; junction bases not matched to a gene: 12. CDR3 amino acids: CARTTGTDPQETQYF. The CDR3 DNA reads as TGTGCCAGAACCACCGGGACAGACCCTCAAGAGACCCAGTACTTC.

The CDR3 DNA sequence: TGTGCCAGCAGTGAAATGCAGGGGAGGGCAGATACGCAGTATTTT. The encoded protein is CASSEMQGRADTQYF. The chain couples TRBV6-1 to TRBJ2-3, with D maybe TRBD2 (7 bases). The CDR3 loop spans 15 amino acids. The germline CDR1 and CDR2 sequences are MNHNS and SASEGT. Trimming stripped 2 bases from V and 4 bases from J, with 13 bases between.

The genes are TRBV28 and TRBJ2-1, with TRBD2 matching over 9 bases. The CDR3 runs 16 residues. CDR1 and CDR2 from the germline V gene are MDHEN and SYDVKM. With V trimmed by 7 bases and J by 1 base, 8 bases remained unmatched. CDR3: CASTDSGSISYNEQFF. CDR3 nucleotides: TGTGCCAGCACCGATAGCGGGAGTATTTCCTACAATGAGCAGTTCTTC. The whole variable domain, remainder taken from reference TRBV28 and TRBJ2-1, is DVKVTQSSRYLVKRTGEKVFLECVQDMDHENMFWYRQDPGLGLRLIYFSYDVKMKEKGDIPEGYSVSREKKERFSLILESASTNQTSMYLCASTDSGSISYNEQFFGPGTRLTVL.

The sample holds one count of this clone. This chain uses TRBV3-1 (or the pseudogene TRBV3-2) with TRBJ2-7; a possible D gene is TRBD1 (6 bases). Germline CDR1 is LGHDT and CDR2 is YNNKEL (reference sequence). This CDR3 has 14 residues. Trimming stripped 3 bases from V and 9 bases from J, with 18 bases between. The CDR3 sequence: CASSHPNSGVGQYF. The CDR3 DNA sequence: TGTGCCAGCAGCCATCCCAATTCAGGGGTCGGGCAGTACTTC.

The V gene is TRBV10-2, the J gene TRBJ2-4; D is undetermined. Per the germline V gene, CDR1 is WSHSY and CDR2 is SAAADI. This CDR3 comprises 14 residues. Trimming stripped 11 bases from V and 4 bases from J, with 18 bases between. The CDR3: CADAEGVAKNIQYF. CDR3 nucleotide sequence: TGCGCCGATGCGGAAGGTGTAGCAAAAAACATTCAGTACTTC.

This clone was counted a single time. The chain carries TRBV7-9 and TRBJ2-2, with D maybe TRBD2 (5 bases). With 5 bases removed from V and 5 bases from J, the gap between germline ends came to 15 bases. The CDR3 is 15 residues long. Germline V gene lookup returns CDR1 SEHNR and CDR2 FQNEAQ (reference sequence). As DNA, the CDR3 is TGTGCCAGCAGCCCCCCAGTGCCGGGGACCGGGGAGCTGTTTTTT. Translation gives CASSPPVPGTGELFF.

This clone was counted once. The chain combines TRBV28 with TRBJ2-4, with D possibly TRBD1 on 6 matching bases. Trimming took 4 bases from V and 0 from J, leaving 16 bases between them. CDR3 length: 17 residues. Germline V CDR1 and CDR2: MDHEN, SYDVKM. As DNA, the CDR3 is TGTGCCAGCAGTTCCTGGACAGTCCTTGAAGCCAAAAACATTCAGTACTTC. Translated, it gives CASSSWTVLEAKNIQYF.

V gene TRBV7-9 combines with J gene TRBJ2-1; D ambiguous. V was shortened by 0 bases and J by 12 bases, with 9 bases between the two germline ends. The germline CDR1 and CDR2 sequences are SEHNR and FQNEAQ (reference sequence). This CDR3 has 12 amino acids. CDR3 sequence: CASSLAYLRQFF. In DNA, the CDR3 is TGTGCCAGCAGCTTAGCCTACCTGAGGCAGTTCTTC.

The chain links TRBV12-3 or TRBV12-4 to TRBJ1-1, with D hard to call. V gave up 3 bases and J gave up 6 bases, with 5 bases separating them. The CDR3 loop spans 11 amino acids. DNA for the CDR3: TGTGCCAGCAGTTTCTACTCTGAAGCTTTCTTT. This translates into CASSFYSEAFF.

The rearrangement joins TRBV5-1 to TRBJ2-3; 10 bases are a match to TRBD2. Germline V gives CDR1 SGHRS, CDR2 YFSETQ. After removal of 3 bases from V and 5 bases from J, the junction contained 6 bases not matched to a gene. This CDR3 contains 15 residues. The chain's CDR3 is CASSSLAGEIDTQYF. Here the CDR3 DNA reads TGCGCCAGCAGCTCGCTAGCGGGGGAAATAGATACGCAGTATTTT. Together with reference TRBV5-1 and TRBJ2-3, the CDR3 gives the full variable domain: KAGVTQTPRYLIKTRGQQVTLSCSPISGHRSVSWYQQTPGQGLQFLFEYFSETQRNKGNFPGRFSGRQFSNSRSEMNVSTLELGDSALYLCASSSLAGEIDTQYFGPGTRLTVL.

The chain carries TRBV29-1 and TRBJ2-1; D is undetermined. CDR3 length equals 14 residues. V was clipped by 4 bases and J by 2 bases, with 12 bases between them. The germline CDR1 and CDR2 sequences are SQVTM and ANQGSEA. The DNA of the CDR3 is TGCAGCGTTGTTGGGCCCGTCGCCTACAATGAGCAGTTCTTC. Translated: CSVVGPVAYNEQFF.

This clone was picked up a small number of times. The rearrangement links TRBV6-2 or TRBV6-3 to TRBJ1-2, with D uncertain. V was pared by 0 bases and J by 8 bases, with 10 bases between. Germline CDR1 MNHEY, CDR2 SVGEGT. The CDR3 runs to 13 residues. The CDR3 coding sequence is TGTGCCAGCAGTTACTCGAGTGGAGGCGGCTACACCTTC. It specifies CASSYSSGGGYTF.

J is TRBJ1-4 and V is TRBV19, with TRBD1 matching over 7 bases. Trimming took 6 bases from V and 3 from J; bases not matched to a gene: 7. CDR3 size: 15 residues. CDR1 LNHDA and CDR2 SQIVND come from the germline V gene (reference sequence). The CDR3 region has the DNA TGTGCCAGTAGCGAAAAGGGGGCAGCTAATGAAAAACTGTTTTTT. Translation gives CASSEKGAANEKLFF.

The CDR3 coding sequence is TGTGCCATTACTGGGCAGGGAGAGAGTGAAAAACTGTTTTTT. It is translated as CAITGQGESEKLFF. This chain connects TRBV2 to TRBJ1-4; D might be TRBD1 (5 bases). V was pared by 10 bases and J by 7 bases, with 19 bases between. Germline CDR1 SNHLY, CDR2 FYNNEI. The CDR3 has 14 amino acids. Complete variable domain (other parts from reference TRBV2 and TRBJ1-4): EPEVTQTPSHQVTQMGQEVILRCVPISNHLYFYWYRQILGQKVEFLVSFYNNEISEKSEIFDDQFSVERPDGSNFTLKIRSTKLEDSAMYFCAITGQGESEKLFFGSGTQLSVL.

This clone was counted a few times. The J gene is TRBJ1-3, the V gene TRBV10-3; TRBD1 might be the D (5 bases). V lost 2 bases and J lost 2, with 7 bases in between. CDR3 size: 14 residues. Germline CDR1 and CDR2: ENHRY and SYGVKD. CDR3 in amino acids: CAISERQTGNTIYF. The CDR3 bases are TGTGCCATCAGTGAGAGACAGACTGGAAACACCATATATTTT.

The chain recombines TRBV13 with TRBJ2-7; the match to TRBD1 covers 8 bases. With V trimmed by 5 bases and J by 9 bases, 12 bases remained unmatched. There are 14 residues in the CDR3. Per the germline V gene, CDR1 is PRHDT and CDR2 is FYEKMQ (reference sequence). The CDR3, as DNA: TGTGCCAGCAGCCTGACAGGGGATTTAGCCGTGCAGTACTTC. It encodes CASSLTGDLAVQYF.

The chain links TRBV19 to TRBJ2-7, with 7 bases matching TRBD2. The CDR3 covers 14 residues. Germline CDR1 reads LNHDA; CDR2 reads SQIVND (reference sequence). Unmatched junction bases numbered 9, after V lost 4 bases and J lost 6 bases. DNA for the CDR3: TGTGCCAGTAGTAAATCCAGCGGGGTCTCCGAGCAGTACTTC. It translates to CASSKSSGVSEQYF.

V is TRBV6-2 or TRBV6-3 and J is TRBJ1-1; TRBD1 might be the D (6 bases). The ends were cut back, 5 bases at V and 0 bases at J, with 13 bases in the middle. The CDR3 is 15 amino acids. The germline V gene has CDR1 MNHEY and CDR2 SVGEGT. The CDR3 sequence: CASSQRTALNTEAFF. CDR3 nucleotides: TGTGCCAGCAGTCAAAGGACAGCTTTGAACACTGAAGCTTTCTTT.